This passage covers 31 T cell receptor beta chains from one sample sequenced in a study of CD8+ T cells in alopecia areata. cDNA reverse transcribed from extracted RNA served as the sequencing template. Only in-frame clones appear in the TCRdb table, and some are missing; sequencing was by immunoSEQ multiplex PCR. The data show 150,000 or so clones, more than 75% seen once. Sequenced material: CD8+ T cells sorted from blood, taken at week 0. These receptors were taken from a human donor with alopecia areata.

V is TRBV7-9 and J is TRBJ1-1; D gene ambiguous. The germline V gene encodes CDR1 SEHNR and CDR2 FQNEAQ (reference sequence). V lost 1 base and J lost 7, with 13 bases in between. The CDR3 contains 14 residues. The CDR3 loop reads CASSLVFAEIEAFF. CDR3 nucleotide sequence: TGTGCCAGCAGCTTAGTTTTCGCAGAGATTGAAGCTTTCTTT.

This sequence joins TRBV2 and TRBJ2-7; a possible D gene is TRBD2 (5 bases). The germline V gene encodes CDR1 SNHLY and CDR2 FYNNEI. The CDR3 sequence is 17 residues long. Between the trimmed V and J ends, which lost 6 bases and 3 bases, there was a span of 24 bases. The CDR3 loop reads CASSFEIGLGVFYEQYF. The CDR3 region has the DNA TGTGCCAGCAGCTTTGAAATTGGACTGGGTGTTTTCTACGAGCAGTACTTC.

Here the CDR3 reads CASSLGDTPNEQFF. CDR3 bases: TGTGCCAGCAGCTTGGGTGATACGCCCAATGAGCAGTTCTTC. The chain has TRBV5-8 and TRBJ2-1; D ambiguous. This CDR3 is built from 14 residues. Trimming removed 0 bases at V and 6 bases at J, with 10 bases between. Looked up from germline, CDR1 is SGHTS and CDR2 is YDEGEE.

V and J are TRBV4-2 and TRBJ1-2, with TRBD1 as a possible D gene (6 bases). Germline lookup yields CDR1 LGHNA and CDR2 YNFKEQ. The CDR3 totals 16 residues. Trimming shortened V by 0 bases and J by 1 base, and 12 bases separated the two germline ends. CDR3 residues: CASSQESGALNYGYTF. The CDR3 coding sequence is TGTGCCAGCAGCCAAGAATCAGGGGCTCTTAACTATGGCTACACCTTC.

This clone has just a few counts. The CDR3 loop is CASSLANNRGSSEQYF. CDR3 coding DNA: TGTGCCAGCAGCTTAGCGAACAACAGGGGATCGAGCGAGCAGTACTTC. V and J are TRBV7-9 and TRBJ2-5, with TRBD1 identical over 7 bases. The J call may not be correct, given that the DNA end is closer to TRBJ2-7. This CDR3 region has 16 residues. The germline gives CDR1 SEHNR, CDR2 FQNEAQ (reference sequence).

This clone was detected once. This chain links TRBV6-4 with TRBJ1-1; no reliable D call. V lost 7 bases, J lost 4 bases, and 13 bases lay in between. Germline V gene lookup returns CDR1 MRHNA and CDR2 SNTAGT. This CDR3 contains 13 residues. CDR3 in DNA: TGTGCCAGCACAATAGGGATAGGCACTGAAGCTTTCTTT. The encoded protein is CASTIGIGTEAFF.

The V gene is TRBV27, the J gene TRBJ2-1, with unresolved D. The ends were cut back, 6 bases at V and 4 bases at J, with 13 bases in the middle. The CDR3 consists of 14 residues. Germline V CDR1 and CDR2: MNHEY, SMNVEV (reference sequence). CDR3 DNA: TGTGCCAGCAGAAGTGGGCCAGTTTACAATGAGCAGTTCTTC. The encoded protein is CASRSGPVYNEQFF.

The chain recombines TRBV19 with TRBJ1-1; D remains ambiguous. The V gene's germline CDR1 is LNHDA and CDR2 SQIVND (reference sequence). CDR3 length: 12 amino acids. V was trimmed by 3 bases and J by 11 bases, leaving 13 bases between them. DNA of the CDR3: TGTGCCAGTAGTATTGGCGTAACGTCGGCTTTCTTT. It is translated as CASSIGVTSAFF.

The chain couples TRBV5-6 to TRBJ2-1; no reliable D call. Deletions cut 4 bases from V and 0 bases from J, with 8 bases between. This CDR3 is built from 14 residues. The germline V gene has CDR1 SGHDT and CDR2 YYEEEE. The CDR3: CASSLTSSYNEQFF. The CDR3 bases are TGTGCCAGCAGCCTAACTTCCTCCTACAATGAGCAGTTCTTC. Full variable domain (remainder filled in from reference TRBV5-6 and TRBJ2-1): DAGVTQSPTHLIKTRGQQVTLRCSPKSGHDTVSWYQQALGQGPQFIFQYYEEEERQRGNFPDRFSGHQFPNYSSELNVNALLLGDSALYLCASSLTSSYNEQFFGPGTRLTVL.

This clone was counted once. The V gene is TRBV30, the J gene TRBJ1-1; D is possibly TRBD1 (5 bases). Between the trimmed V and J ends, which lost 4 bases and 11 bases, there was a span of 14 bases. Germline CDR1 and CDR2: GTSNPN and SVGIG (reference sequence). The CDR3 extends over 11 amino acids. This chain's CDR3 is CAWNIGTLAFF. DNA for the CDR3: TGTGCCTGGAATATAGGGACGTTGGCTTTCTTT. Using reference TRBV30 and TRBJ1-1 for the parts outside the CDR3, the full variable domain is SQTIHQWPATLVQPVGSPLSLECTVEGTSNPNLYWYRQAAGRGLQLLFYSVGIGQISSEVPQNLSASRPQDRQFILSSKKLLLSDSGFYLCAWNIGTLAFFGQGTRLTVV.

This clone appeared once. The rearrangement links TRBV7-9 to TRBJ2-3, with D tentatively TRBD2 (6 bases). The germline gives CDR1 SEHNR, CDR2 FQNEAQ (reference sequence). The V and J ends lost 0 bases and 2 bases respectively, with 9 bases between them. The CDR3 runs 15 residues. The CDR3 region has the DNA TGTGCCAGCAGCTTAGCGGGGGGACCCACAGATACGCAGTATTTT. Its protein is CASSLAGGPTDTQYF.

The chain links TRBV30 to TRBJ2-7; D remains ambiguous. Trimming stripped 0 bases from V and 6 bases from J, with 18 bases between. CDR1 and CDR2 from the germline V gene are GTSNPN and SVGIG (reference sequence). CDR3 length: 15 amino acids. This chain's CDR3 is CAWSVGFALTGEQYF. The CDR3 DNA is TGTGCCTGGAGTGTAGGGTTCGCCTTAACTGGCGAGCAGTACTTC.

With regard to this clone: The sample carries other DNA sequences with the same CDR3. V gene TRBV5-1 combines with J gene TRBJ2-7; D not resolved. V gave up 1 base and J gave up 2 bases, with 7 bases separating them. The CDR3 consists of 13 residues. The germline gives CDR1 SGHRS, CDR2 YFSETQ. The CDR3 bases are TGCGCCAGCAGCTTGCAAGGACCCTACGAGCAGTACTTC. It is translated as CASSLQGPYEQYF.

This chain joins TRBV4-1 and TRBJ2-3; the match to TRBD2 covers 11 bases. Germline V gene data show CDR1 as MGHRA and CDR2 as YSYEKL. V trimming: 3 bases; J trimming: 6 bases; junction bases outside the gene matches: 5. This CDR3 is 15 amino acids long. DNA for the CDR3: TGCGCCAGCAGCCATCGACTAGCGGGAACGGATACGCAGTATTTT. The encoded protein is CASSHRLAGTDTQYF.

V gene TRBV10-2 combines with J gene TRBJ2-2; 8 bases match TRBD2. The germline V gene has CDR1 WSHSY and CDR2 SAAADI. The CDR3 totals 16 residues. The junction had 12 bases not matched to a gene; V was cut back by 5 bases and J by 7 bases. CDR3 sequence: CASSCNQRELSGELFF. The DNA for the CDR3 is TGCGCCAGCAGTTGTAACCAGCGGGAGTTAAGCGGGGAGCTGTTTTTT.

The chain links TRBV9 to TRBJ2-1; 9 nucleotides agree with TRBD1. The CDR3 covers 15 residues. The junction had 11 bases not matched to a gene; V was cut back by 4 bases and J by 9 bases. CDR1 is SGDLS, CDR2 YYNGEE, per germline. The CDR3 region is CASSPPGTGYSEQFF. The CDR3 bases are TGTGCCAGCAGCCCCCCCGGGACAGGGTATAGTGAGCAGTTCTTC. Together with reference TRBV9 and TRBJ2-1, the CDR3 gives the full variable domain: DSGVTQTPKHLITATGQRVTLRCSPRSGDLSVYWYQQSLDQGLQFLIQYYNGEERAKGNILERFSAQQFPDLHSELNLSSLELGDSALYFCASSPPGTGYSEQFFGPGTRLTVL.

CDR3 residues: CASSLEVLYGYTF. CDR3 bases: TGTGCCAGCAGCCTAGAGGTTCTCTATGGCTACACCTTC. The gene calls are TRBV4-2 and TRBJ1-2; D unclear. The V end was cut by 4 bases, the J end by 4 bases, with 10 bases between. This CDR3 comprises 13 residues. Germline CDR1 LGHNA, CDR2 YNFKEQ.

This clone was recorded only once. The rearrangement joins TRBV9 to TRBJ2-7; D gene ambiguous. CDR3 size: 14 residues. Germline values: CDR1 SGDLS, CDR2 YYNGEE. Trimming stripped 0 bases from V and 0 bases from J, with 7 bases between. The CDR3 reads CASSVATSSYEQYF. As DNA, the CDR3 is TGTGCCAGCAGCGTAGCGACCAGCTCCTACGAGCAGTACTTC.

The chain employs TRBV6-1 and TRBJ2-7; D unclear. The CDR3 sequence is 12 residues long. V was trimmed by 4 bases and J by 3 bases, leaving 7 bases between them. Germline CDR1 is MNHNS and CDR2 is SASEGT. CDR3 sequence: CASSGNGYEQYF. In DNA, the CDR3 is TGTGCCAGCAGTGGCAATGGCTACGAGCAGTACTTC.

About this clone itself: A much larger clone sits a single nucleotide away, making a read error possible. This chain uses TRBV13 with TRBJ2-7, with D possibly being TRBD1 (5 bases). The germline V and J ends were trimmed by 3 bases and 3 bases, with 6 bases remaining between them. The CDR3 has 12 residues. Germline CDR1 is PRHDT and CDR2 is FYEKMQ (reference sequence). CDR3 amino acids: CASSLDNYEQYF. The CDR3 DNA reads TGTGCCAGCAGCTTGGACAACTACGAGCAGTACTTC.

The chain is built from TRBV7-9 and TRBJ2-1; unclear D gene. Deletions cut 4 bases from V and 4 bases from J, with 5 bases between. Germline CDR1 and CDR2: SEHNR and FQNEAQ (reference sequence). CDR3 length: 12 amino acids. CDR3 sequence reads: CASSSPYNEQFF. The CDR3, as DNA: TGTGCCAGCAGCTCCCCTTACAATGAGCAGTTCTTC.

This clone occurred a few times. The V call is TRBV29-1, the J call TRBJ2-1, with TRBD2 matching 11 bases. With V trimmed by 5 bases and J by 6 bases, 3 bases remained unmatched. From germline, CDR1 is SQVTM and CDR2 ANQGSEA. The CDR3 spans 13 residues. CDR3: CSVRLAGSNEQFF. The CDR3 nucleotides are TGCAGCGTTAGACTAGCGGGAAGCAATGAGCAGTTCTTC.

This sequence joins TRBV4-1 and TRBJ2-7; 10 bases are shared with TRBD2. The CDR3 is 14 amino acids. Germline-derived CDR1 and CDR2 are MGHRA and YSYEKL. V lost 5 bases to trimming and J lost 3 bases; unmatched junction nucleotides: 4. The CDR3 here is CASSAAGGVYEQYF. The CDR3 DNA reads as TGCGCCAGCAGCGCAGCGGGAGGGGTCTACGAGCAGTACTTC.

The J gene is TRBJ1-1, the V gene TRBV27; no reliable D call. In germline, CDR1 is MNHEY, CDR2 SMNVEV (reference sequence). The CDR3 is made up of 13 amino acids. Trimming cost V 4 bases and J 6 bases, with 12 bases left between them. CDR3 residues: CASSSGPAAEAFF. The CDR3 DNA sequence: TGTGCCAGCAGTTCGGGCCCGGCGGCTGAAGCTTTCTTT.

The chain couples TRBV7-9 to TRBJ2-3; 12 nucleotides agree with TRBD1. The CDR3 totals 15 residues. The V gene's germline CDR1 is SEHNR and CDR2 FQNEAQ (reference sequence). Trimming removed 4 bases from V and 4 bases from J; junction bases left unmatched: 3. The CDR3 is CASSSGTGGADTQYF. CDR3 bases: TGTGCCAGCAGCTCCGGGACAGGGGGCGCAGATACGCAGTATTTT.

The V and J genes are TRBV7-9 and TRBJ2-3; 8 bases are a match to TRBD2. CDR3 length equals 15 residues. Germline V gives CDR1 SEHNR, CDR2 FQNEAQ (reference sequence). V lost 7 bases to trimming and J lost 2 bases; unmatched junction nucleotides: 8. For the CDR3, the DNA is TGTGCCAGCACCGAAGGCGGGGGGCACACAGATACGCAGTATTTT. It encodes CASTEGGGHTDTQYF.

The genes are TRBV19 and TRBJ2-7; tentatively, D is TRBD1 (6 bases). The CDR3 is made up of 15 amino acids. The V end lost 1 base, the J end lost 7 bases, and 17 bases lay between the germline ends. Germline lookup yields CDR1 LNHDA and CDR2 SQIVND (reference sequence). The CDR3 loop is CASSIVDSPRMEQYF. CDR3 sequence (DNA): TGTGCCAGTAGTATAGTGGACAGCCCCCGTATGGAGCAGTACTTC.

The CDR3 nucleotides are TGCAGCGTTGAAACAGGGGAAAAAGTCTACGAGCAGTACTTC. This encodes CSVETGEKVYEQYF. The chain recombines TRBV29-1 with TRBJ2-7; 7 nucleotides agree with TRBD1. Trimming at V came to 2 bases and at J to 3 bases, leaving 7 bases not matched to a gene. Germline loops: CDR1 SQVTM, CDR2 ANQGSEA. The CDR3 extends over 14 amino acids.

As to this clone: Other DNA sequences in this sample translate to the same CDR3. The chain combines TRBV11-2 with TRBJ2-2, with D possibly TRBD2 on 6 matching bases. V was trimmed by 3 bases and J by 5 bases, leaving 7 bases between them. The germline CDR1 and CDR2 sequences are SGHAT and FQNNGV. The CDR3 loop spans 13 amino acids. The CDR3 DNA reads as TGTGCCAGCAGCTTTGGACTAACCGGGGAGCTGTTTTTT. This translates into CASSFGLTGELFF.

In this sample, this clone turned up once. The chain has TRBV9 and TRBJ2-5; the D gene is possibly TRBD2 (5 bases). In germline, CDR1 is SGDLS, CDR2 YYNGEE. The CDR3 covers 15 residues. Trimming pared 0 bases from V and 5 bases from J, leaving 14 bases between. CDR3 DNA: TGTGCCAGCAGCGTAGGCGGAGGCAGAGAGGAGACCCAGTACTTC. It is translated as CASSVGGGREETQYF.

The chain links TRBV28 to TRBJ2-3; possible D gene TRBD2, 7 bases. The CDR3 contains 15 residues. The V and J ends lost 2 bases and 2 bases respectively, with 11 bases between them. Germline V gene sequence: CDR1 MDHEN, CDR2 SYDVKM. The CDR3 loop reads CASSLGGANTDTQYF. CDR3 nucleotide sequence: TGTGCCAGCAGTTTAGGGGGGGCGAACACAGATACGCAGTATTTT. Full variable domain (remainder filled in from reference TRBV28 and TRBJ2-3): DVKVTQSSRYLVKRTGEKVFLECVQDMDHENMFWYRQDPGLGLRLIYFSYDVKMKEKGDIPEGYSVSREKKERFSLILESASTNQTSMYLCASSLGGANTDTQYFGPGTRLTVL.